This TCR beta chain was obtained from a study of shared clonotypes between healthy human individuals. Study background: Each donor had three CD4 naive, three CD4 memory, two CD8 naive and one CD8 memory plate. Study results and limitations: There were few donors, and this limited the genetic and exposure-history diversity represented.

Sequencing was performed with immunoSEQ multiplex PCR; in TCRdb, only in-frame clones are kept and a portion is missing. Here the sample spans around 200,000 clones, roughly 70% being singletons. Germline CDR1 reads SGHTA; CDR2 reads FQGNSA. V lost 5 bases and J lost 5; bases outside the gene matches: 8. The CDR3 has 15 residues. On this clone: Its antigen is currently unknown.

Memory CD4+ cells were the fraction left after CD45RA+ naive selection. Sequencing used memory CD4+ T cells sorted from blood. The subset denotes: CD45RA-negative fraction. The clonotype was recovered from a man under 40 in good health. This rearrangement joins TRBV7-2 to TRBJ2-2; 7 bases fit TRBD2. The CDR3 DNA is TGTGCCAGCAGCCAACAACCTAGCGGAACCGGGGAGCTGTTTTTT. This codes for CASSQQPSGTGELFF.